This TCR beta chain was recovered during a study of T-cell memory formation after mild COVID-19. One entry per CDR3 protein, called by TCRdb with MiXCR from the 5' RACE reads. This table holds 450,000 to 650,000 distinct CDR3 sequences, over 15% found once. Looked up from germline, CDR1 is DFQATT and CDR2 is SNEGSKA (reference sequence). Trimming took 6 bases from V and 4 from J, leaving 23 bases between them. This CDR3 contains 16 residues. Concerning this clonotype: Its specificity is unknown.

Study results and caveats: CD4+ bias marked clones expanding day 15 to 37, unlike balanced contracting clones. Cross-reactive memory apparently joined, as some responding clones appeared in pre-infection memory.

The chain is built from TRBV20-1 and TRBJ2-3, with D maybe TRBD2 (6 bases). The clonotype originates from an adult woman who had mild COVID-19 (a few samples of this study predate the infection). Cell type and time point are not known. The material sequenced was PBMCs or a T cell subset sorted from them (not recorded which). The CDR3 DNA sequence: TGCAGTGCCCAACCCCGCACCACGACTAGGGCAGATACGCAGTATTTT. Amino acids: CSAQPRTTTRADTQYF.